The TCR beta chain under discussion was sequenced for a study of T cells after yellow fever vaccination. Looked up from germline, CDR1 is LNHDA and CDR2 is SQIVND (reference sequence). CDR3 length equals 16 residues. The V gene end was trimmed by 0 bases and the J gene end by 0 bases; junction bases not matched to a gene: 5. A word on this clonotype: Its cognate antigen is unknown.

A 5'RACE template-switching step, the method used to make TCR cDNA, added a universal primer site and UMIs. TCRdb reprocessed the 5' RACE reads via MiXCR and lists one record per CDR3 protein. The sample lists some 600,000 distinct CDR3 sequences, about 15% seen once, with 17% in the top ten. General study results and limits: The booster response re-showed most primary clones: over 95% CD4, approximately 90% CD8. Faster peaking, at day 5 versus 15, marked a secondary response that was weaker. There was a small share of clonotypes that showed up in both the CD4 and CD8 compartments.

The clonotype was recovered from a man between 18 and 29 years old who received the YFV17D yellow fever vaccine. This rearrangement joins TRBV19 to TRBJ2-7, with 7 bases lining up with TRBD1. The sequencing here drew on PBMCs, taken 5 days after the first yellow fever vaccination. The CDR3 loop is CASSIDGTASSYEQYV. DNA for the CDR3: TGTGCCAGTAGTATAGATGGGACAGCTTCCTCCTACGAGCAGTACGTC.